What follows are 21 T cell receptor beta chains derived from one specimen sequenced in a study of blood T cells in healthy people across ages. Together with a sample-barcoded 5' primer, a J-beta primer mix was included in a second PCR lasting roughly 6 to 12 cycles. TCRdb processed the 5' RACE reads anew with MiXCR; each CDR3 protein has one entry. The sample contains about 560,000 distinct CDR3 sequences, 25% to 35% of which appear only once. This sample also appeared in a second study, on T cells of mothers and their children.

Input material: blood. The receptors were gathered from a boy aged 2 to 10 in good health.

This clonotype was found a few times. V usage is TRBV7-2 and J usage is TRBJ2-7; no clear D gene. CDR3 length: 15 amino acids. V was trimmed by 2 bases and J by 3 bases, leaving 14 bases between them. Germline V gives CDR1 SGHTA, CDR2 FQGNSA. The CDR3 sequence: CASSLYWTTYYEQYF. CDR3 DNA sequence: TGTGCCAGCAGCTTATATTGGACGACCTACTACGAGCAGTACTTC.

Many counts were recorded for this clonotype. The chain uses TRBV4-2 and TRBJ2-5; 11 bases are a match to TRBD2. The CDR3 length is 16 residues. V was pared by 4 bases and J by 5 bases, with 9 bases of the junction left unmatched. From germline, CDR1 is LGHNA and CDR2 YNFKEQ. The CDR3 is CASSRSGGASRETQYF. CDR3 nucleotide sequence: TGTGCCAGCAGCCGTAGCGGGGGGGCCTCGAGGGAGACCCAGTACTTC.

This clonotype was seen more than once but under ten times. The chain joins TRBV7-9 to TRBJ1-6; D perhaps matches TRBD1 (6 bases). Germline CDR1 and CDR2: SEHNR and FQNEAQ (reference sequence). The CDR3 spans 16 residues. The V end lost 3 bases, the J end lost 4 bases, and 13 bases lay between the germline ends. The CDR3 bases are TGTGCCAGCAGCTTCTCCAGGGGAACGTATAATTCACCCCTCCACTTT. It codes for CASSFSRGTYNSPLHF.

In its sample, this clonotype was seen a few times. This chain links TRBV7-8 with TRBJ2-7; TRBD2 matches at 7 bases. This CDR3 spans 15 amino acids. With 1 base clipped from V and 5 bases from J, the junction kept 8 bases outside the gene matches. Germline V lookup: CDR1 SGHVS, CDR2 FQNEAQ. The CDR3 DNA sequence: TGTGCCAGCAGCTTAGTGCCCAGCGGGACCGACGAGCAGTACTTC. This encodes CASSLVPSGTDEQYF.

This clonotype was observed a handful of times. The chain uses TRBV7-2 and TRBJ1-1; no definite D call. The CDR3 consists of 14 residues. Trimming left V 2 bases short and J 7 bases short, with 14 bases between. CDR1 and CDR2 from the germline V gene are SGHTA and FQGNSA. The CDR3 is CASSLNYGRVEAFF. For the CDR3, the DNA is TGTGCCAGCAGCTTAAATTACGGGCGGGTTGAAGCTTTCTTT.

Here the CDR3 DNA reads TGCAGTGCTAGAGAGAGATACTCAGGGAGGCTGCAAGAGACCCAGTACTTC. The encoded protein is CSARERYSGRLQETQYF. V and J are TRBV20-1 and TRBJ2-5, with a weak D call TRBD2 (6 bases). This CDR3 contains 17 residues. Looked up from germline, CDR1 is DFQATT and CDR2 is SNEGSKA (reference sequence). V was shortened by 0 bases and J by 2 bases, with 19 bases between the two germline ends.

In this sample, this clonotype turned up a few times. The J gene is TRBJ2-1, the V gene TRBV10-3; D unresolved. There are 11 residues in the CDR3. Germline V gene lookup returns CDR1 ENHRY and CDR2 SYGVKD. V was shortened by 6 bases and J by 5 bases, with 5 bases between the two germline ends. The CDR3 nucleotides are TGTGCCATCAGCGAGAACAATGAGCAGTTCTTC. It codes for CAISENNEQFF.

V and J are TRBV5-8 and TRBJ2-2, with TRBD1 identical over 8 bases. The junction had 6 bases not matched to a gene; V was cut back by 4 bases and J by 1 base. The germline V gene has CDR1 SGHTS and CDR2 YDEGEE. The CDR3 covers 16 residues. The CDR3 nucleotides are TGTGCCAGCAGCACAGGACAGGGCTGGAACACCGGGGAGCTGTTTTTT. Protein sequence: CASSTGQGWNTGELFF.

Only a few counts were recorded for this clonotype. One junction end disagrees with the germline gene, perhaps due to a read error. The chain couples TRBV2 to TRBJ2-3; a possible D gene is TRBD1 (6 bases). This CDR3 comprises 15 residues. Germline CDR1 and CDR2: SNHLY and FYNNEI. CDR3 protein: CASNGVQGSRDTQYF. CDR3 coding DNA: TGTGCCAGCAACGGAGTCCAGGGGAGCAGAGATACGCAGTATTTT.

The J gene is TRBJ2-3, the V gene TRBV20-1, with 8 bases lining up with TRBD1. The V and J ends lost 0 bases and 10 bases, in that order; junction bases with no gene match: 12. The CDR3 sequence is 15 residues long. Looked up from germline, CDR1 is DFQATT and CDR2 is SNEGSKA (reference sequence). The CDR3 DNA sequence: TGCAGTGCTAGAGATAAGGACAGGGCCGGATTCGCGCAGTATTTT. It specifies CSARDKDRAGFAQYF.

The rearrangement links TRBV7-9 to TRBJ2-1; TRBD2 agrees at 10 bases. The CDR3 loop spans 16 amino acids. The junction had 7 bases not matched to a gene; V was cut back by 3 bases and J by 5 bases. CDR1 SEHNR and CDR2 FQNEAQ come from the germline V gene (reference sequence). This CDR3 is CASSFRAGGTNNEQFF. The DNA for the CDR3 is TGTGCCAGCAGCTTTCGAGCGGGGGGGACGAACAATGAGCAGTTCTTC.

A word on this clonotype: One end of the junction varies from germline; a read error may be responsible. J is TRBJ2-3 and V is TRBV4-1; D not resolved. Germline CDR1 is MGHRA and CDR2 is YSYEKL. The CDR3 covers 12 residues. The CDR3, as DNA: TGCGCTAGCAGCCAAAGCACAGATACGCAGTATTTT. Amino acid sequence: CASSQSTDTQYF.

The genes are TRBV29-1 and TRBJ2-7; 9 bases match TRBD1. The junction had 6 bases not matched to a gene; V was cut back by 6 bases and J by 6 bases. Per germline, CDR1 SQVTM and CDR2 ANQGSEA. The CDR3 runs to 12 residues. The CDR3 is CSVGRQGGEQYF. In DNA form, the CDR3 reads TGCAGCGTCGGGCGACAGGGGGGCGAGCAGTACTTC.

CDR3 amino acids: CASSFGPDVQYF. CDR3 DNA sequence: TGTGCCAGCAGCTTCGGACCAGACGTGCAGTACTTC. V usage is TRBV7-8 and J usage is TRBJ2-7; D ambiguous. Between the trimmed V and J ends, which lost 3 bases and 9 bases, there was a span of 12 bases. The germline gives CDR1 SGHVS, CDR2 FQNEAQ. CDR3 size: 12 residues.

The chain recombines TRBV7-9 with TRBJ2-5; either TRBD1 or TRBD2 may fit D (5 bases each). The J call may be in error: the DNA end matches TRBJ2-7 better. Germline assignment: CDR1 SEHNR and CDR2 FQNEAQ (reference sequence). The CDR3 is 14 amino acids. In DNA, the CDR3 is TGTGCCAGCAGCCCCGGGGCGCGCTCCTACGAGCAGTACTTC. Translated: CASSPGARSYEQYF.

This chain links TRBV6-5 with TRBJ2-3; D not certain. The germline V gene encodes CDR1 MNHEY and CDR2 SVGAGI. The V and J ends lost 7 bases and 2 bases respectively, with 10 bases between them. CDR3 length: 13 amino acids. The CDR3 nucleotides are TGTGCCAGCACATCTGGTTACACAGATACGCAGTATTTT. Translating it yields CASTSGYTDTQYF.

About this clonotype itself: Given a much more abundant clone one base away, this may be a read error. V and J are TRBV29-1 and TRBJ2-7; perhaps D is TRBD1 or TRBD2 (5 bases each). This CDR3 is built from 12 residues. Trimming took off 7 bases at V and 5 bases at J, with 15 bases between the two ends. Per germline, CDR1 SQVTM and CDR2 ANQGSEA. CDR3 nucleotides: TGCAGCGCCCGAGAGGGGCATGACGAGCAGTACTTC. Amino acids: CSAREGHDEQYF.

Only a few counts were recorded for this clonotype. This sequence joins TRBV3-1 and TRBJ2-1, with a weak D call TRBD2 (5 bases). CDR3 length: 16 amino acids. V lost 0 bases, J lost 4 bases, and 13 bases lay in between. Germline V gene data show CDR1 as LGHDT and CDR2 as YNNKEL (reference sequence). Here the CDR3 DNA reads TGTGCCAGCAGCCAAGATACCGCAGACTATTACAATGAGCAGTTCTTC. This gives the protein CASSQDTADYYNEQFF.

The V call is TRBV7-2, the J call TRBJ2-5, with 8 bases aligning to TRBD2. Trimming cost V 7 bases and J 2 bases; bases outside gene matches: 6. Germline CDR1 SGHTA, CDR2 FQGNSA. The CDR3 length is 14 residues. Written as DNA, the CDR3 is TGTGCCAGCACCGTCGGGGGGGCACAAGAGACCCAGTACTTC. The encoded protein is CASTVGGAQETQYF.

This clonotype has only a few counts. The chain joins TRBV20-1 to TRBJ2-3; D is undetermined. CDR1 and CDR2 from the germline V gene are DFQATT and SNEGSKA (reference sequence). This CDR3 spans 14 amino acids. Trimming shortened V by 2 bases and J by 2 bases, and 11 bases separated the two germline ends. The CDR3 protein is CSARSGLFTDTQYF. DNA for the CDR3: TGCAGTGCTAGATCCGGCCTCTTCACAGATACGCAGTATTTT.

CDR3 protein: CSATPVATNEKLFF. The CDR3 DNA reads TGCAGTGCTACGCCAGTTGCAACTAATGAAAAACTGTTTTTT. The chain couples TRBV20-1 to TRBJ1-4; D not certain. Per germline, CDR1 DFQATT and CDR2 SNEGSKA (reference sequence). V was shortened by 4 bases and J by 0 bases, with 9 bases between the two germline ends. The CDR3 length is 14 residues.